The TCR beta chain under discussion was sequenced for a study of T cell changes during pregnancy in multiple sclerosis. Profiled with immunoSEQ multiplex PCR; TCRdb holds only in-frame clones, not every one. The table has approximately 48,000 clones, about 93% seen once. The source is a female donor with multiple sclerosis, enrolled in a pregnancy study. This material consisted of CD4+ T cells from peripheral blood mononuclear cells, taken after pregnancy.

CDR3 sequence: CASSQDGQRGQETQYF. The CDR3 region has the DNA TGCGCCAGCAGCCAAGACGGCCAACGGGGACAAGAGACCCAGTACTTC. V and J are TRBV4-3 and TRBJ2-5; TRBD2 might be the D (5 bases). The germline V gene has CDR1 LGHNA and CDR2 YSLEER. Deletions cut 0 bases from V and 2 bases from J, with 13 bases between. The CDR3 contains 16 residues.